Following are 28 T cell receptor beta chains from one sample sequenced in a study of monozygotic twins with inflammatory bowel disease. TCRdb derives one entry per CDR3 protein from the 5' RACE reads, leaving out DNA. Here the sample table reports just over 300,000 distinct CDR3 sequences. The sample taken for sequencing was blood. The source is a human donor with ulcerative colitis or Crohn's disease, or a healthy co-twin of an affected twin (not recorded which).

The rearrangement joins TRBV28 to TRBJ1-2. The CDR3 has 13 residues. Germline CDR1 MDHEN, CDR2 SYDVKM. The CDR3 loop is CASSLGGRNGYTF.

The J gene is TRBJ1-5, the V gene TRBV12-3 or TRBV12-4. This CDR3 contains 15 residues. The CDR3 protein is CASSLGTIEKWPQHF.

The genes are TRBV7-9 and TRBJ2-1; TCRdb's D call of TRBD1 is untestable without DNA. This CDR3 is built from 15 residues. Germline lookup yields CDR1 SEHNR and CDR2 FQNEAQ (reference sequence). The CDR3 here is CASTRASGEHNEQFF.

The CDR3 sequence is CASSPGVQEKAFF. The chain links TRBV18 to TRBJ1-1. This CDR3 is built from 13 residues. Germline assignment: CDR1 KGHSH and CDR2 LQKENI.

The genes are TRBV5-1 and TRBJ2-3; TCRdb indicates TRBD1, and absent DNA this call remains unverified. CDR3 length: 12 residues. Germline loops: CDR1 SGHRS, CDR2 YFSETQ. The CDR3: CASSRPGREQYF.

The gene calls are TRBV19 and TRBJ2-7; absent DNA, TCRdb's TRBD1 call cannot be checked. This CDR3 spans 14 amino acids. Germline lookup yields CDR1 LNHDA and CDR2 SQIVND (reference sequence). Here the CDR3 reads CASSILDRTYEQYF.

The V and J genes are TRBV28 and TRBJ2-1; as DNA is missing, the TRBD1 call by TCRdb cannot be tested. The length of the CDR3 is 16 residues. Germline-derived CDR1 and CDR2 are MDHEN and SYDVKM. The CDR3 reads CASSSPSQGAIDEQFF.

The chain recombines TRBV20-1 with TRBJ2-7; TCRdb's D call, TRBD1, is unchecked because there is no DNA. Germline CDR1 reads DFQATT; CDR2 reads SNEGSKA (reference sequence). The CDR3 runs 13 residues. The CDR3 protein is CSARGGGPYEQYF.

The rearrangement joins TRBV9 to TRBJ2-7; no DNA is available, so the TRBD1 call from TCRdb remains unchecked. In germline, CDR1 is SGDLS, CDR2 YYNGEE. The CDR3 extends over 15 amino acids. CDR3 amino acids: CASSVSWGTAYEQYF.

The chain is built from TRBV20-1 and TRBJ1-1; as DNA is missing, the TRBD1 call by TCRdb cannot be tested. Germline V gives CDR1 DFQATT, CDR2 SNEGSKA (reference sequence). The CDR3 loop spans 15 amino acids. CDR3: CSASRLTGGFTEAFF.

The rearrangement links TRBV2 to TRBJ1-1. The CDR3 has 12 amino acids. The germline gives CDR1 SNHLY, CDR2 FYNNEI. CDR3 protein: CASSDWGTEAFF. Variable domain in full (rest from reference TRBV2 and TRBJ1-1): EPEVTQTPSHQVTQMGQEVILRCVPISNHLYFYWYRQILGQKVEFLVSFYNNEISEKSEIFDDQFSVERPDGSNFTLKIRSTKLEDSAMYFCASSDWGTEAFFGQGTRLTVV.

The chain couples TRBV7-3 to TRBJ2-3; TCRdb names TRBD2, which stays unverified in the absence of DNA. Germline V gives CDR1 SGHTA, CDR2 FQGTGA. The CDR3 contains 15 residues. CDR3: CASSGSGGLIDTQYF.

V and J are TRBV12-3 or TRBV12-4 and TRBJ2-3. The CDR3 has 14 amino acids. The CDR3 region is CASSSYSYTDTQYF.

The gene calls are TRBV12-3 or TRBV12-4 and TRBJ2-3; TCRdb's D gene call, TRBD2, goes unchecked for lack of DNA. The CDR3 extends over 15 amino acids. CDR3 protein: CASSKGGGAADTQYF.

The chain recombines TRBV10-3 with TRBJ2-2; TCRdb calls TRBD1, which cannot be checked without DNA. The germline CDR1 and CDR2 sequences are ENHRY and SYGVKD. This CDR3 contains 15 residues. The CDR3 region is CAATDGQGGTGELFF.

The chain employs TRBV5-1 and TRBJ2-7; the TRBD2 assignment by TCRdb is unverifiable without DNA. In germline, CDR1 is SGHRS, CDR2 YFSETQ. This CDR3 contains 17 residues. CDR3 amino acids: CASSRGTSGSFAYEQYF.

The chain is built from TRBV7-2 and TRBJ1-5; without DNA, the TCRdb call of TRBD1 cannot be checked. CDR3 length: 16 residues. The germline V gene encodes CDR1 SGHTA and CDR2 FQGNSA. CDR3 sequence: CASSLRTGAGDQPQHF.

The chain links TRBV7-2 to TRBJ2-5; no DNA is available, so the TRBD2 call from TCRdb remains unchecked. This CDR3 is 15 amino acids long. Germline CDR1 reads SGHTA; CDR2 reads FQGNSA. The CDR3 loop is CASSRRGAVEETQYF.

This chain joins TRBV7-2 and TRBJ2-1. CDR1 SGHTA and CDR2 FQGNSA come from the germline V gene. This CDR3 contains 11 residues. This chain's CDR3 is CASSFTEEQFF.

This chain connects TRBV27 to TRBJ2-3; TCRdb picks TRBD1, but there is no DNA to check that call. Germline-derived CDR1 and CDR2 are MNHEY and SMNVEV (reference sequence). This CDR3 contains 14 residues. CDR3 residues: CAIRDRSSPDTQYF.

V gene TRBV20-1 combines with J gene TRBJ2-7; there is no DNA to check the TCRdb D call of TRBD2. In germline, CDR1 is DFQATT, CDR2 SNEGSKA (reference sequence). CDR3 length: 13 amino acids. Here the CDR3 reads CSARLLASGEQYF.

The chain is built from TRBV2 and TRBJ2-3; TCRdb selects TRBD1, and the lack of DNA leaves this call unchecked. The germline V gene encodes CDR1 SNHLY and CDR2 FYNNEI. The CDR3 extends over 16 amino acids. The CDR3 protein is CATRAPPGLGSDTQYF.

V gene TRBV21-1 combines with J gene TRBJ1-1; the D call from TCRdb, TRBD1, cannot be confirmed without DNA. TRBV21-1 is reported as a pseudogene. The CDR3 has 16 amino acids. The CDR3 spells CASRSGHGGMNTEAFF.

This rearrangement joins TRBV6-2 or TRBV6-3 to TRBJ2-7; lacking DNA, the TRBD2 call made by TCRdb goes unchecked. CDR1 MNHEY and CDR2 SVGEGT come from the germline V gene. The CDR3 is 17 residues long. CDR3 amino acids: CASSSPGRTSYSYEQYF.

J is TRBJ1-5 and V is TRBV19; TCRdb returns TRBD1, unconfirmable since there is no DNA. Germline V gives CDR1 LNHDA, CDR2 SQIVND (reference sequence). This CDR3 is 17 amino acids long. The CDR3: CASSRRTPGTGGQPQHF.

The chain couples TRBV7-8 to TRBJ2-5; TCRdb designates TRBD1, a call that cannot be tested without DNA. Germline V gene data show CDR1 as SGHVS and CDR2 as FQNEAQ. This CDR3 has 14 amino acids. The CDR3 is CASSSTGVGETQYF.

The V call is TRBV27, the J call TRBJ2-1. Per germline, CDR1 MNHEY and CDR2 SMNVEV (reference sequence). There are 15 residues in the CDR3. The CDR3 is CASSPSVSSYNEQFF.

The chain employs TRBV25-1 and TRBJ1-2. The CDR3 contains 13 residues. The germline V gene encodes CDR1 MGHDK and CDR2 SYGVNS. The CDR3: CASSEFTGKGYTF.